The present T cell receptor (beta chain) was sequenced within a study of blood T cell repertoires in COVID-19. Study information: Samples of COVID-19 (acute and convalescent) were obtained from the United States, Italy and Spain.

As handled by the study authors: Estimation of nucleated cell counts relied on the amplification of reference gene primers. Produced via immunoSEQ multiplex PCR; TCRdb's table is partial and in-frame only. V and J calls plus clone size are reproduced from that table; the DNA served to infer D and trimming. This sample has about 67,000 clones, with approximately 88% found just once. The table lists this clone with a count of one. The J segment lost 2 bases and the V segment lost 1 base, leaving 6 bases of the junction unmatched. The CDR3 is 16 residues long. Per germline, CDR1 SGHAT and CDR2 FQNNGV. The sample consisted of peripheral blood. This receptor was identified in a woman over 75 with acute or convalescent COVID-19. This chain links TRBV11-2 with TRBJ2-3; TRBD2 matches 7 bases. As DNA, the CDR3 is TGTGCCAGCAGCTTAGGGCAGGGAGGGTACACAGATACGCAGTATTTT. Translation gives CASSLGQGGYTDTQYF.